The 20 T cell receptor beta chains below all came from one sample that was sequenced in a study of T-cell reconstitution after alpha-beta-depleted transplantation in children. It was with unique molecular identifiers that the TCRbeta library was prepared. TCRdb passed the PCR reads through MiXCR, listing each CDR3 protein once. Of about 200,000 distinct CDR3 sequences listed, about 14% are singletons. Sequenced material: PBMCs from the stem cell graft donor, taken from the stem cell graft. The receptor set was obtained from a human donor who donated a stem cell graft to a child with acute lymphoblastic leukemia.

CDR3 amino acids: CASRAPDSAGGNTIYF. As DNA, the CDR3 is TGTGCCAGCAGGGCCCCGGACTCAGCGGGGGGAAACACCATATATTTT. V usage is TRBV28 and J usage is TRBJ1-3; the D is unclear. Trimming shortened V by 6 bases and J by 4 bases, and 19 bases separated the two germline ends. There are 16 residues in the CDR3. Germline V gene data show CDR1 as MDHEN and CDR2 as SYDVKM. Combining the CDR3 with reference TRBV28 and TRBJ1-3 gives the whole variable domain DVKVTQSSRYLVKRTGEKVFLECVQDMDHENMFWYRQDPGLGLRLIYFSYDVKMKEKGDIPEGYSVSREKKERFSLILESASTNQTSMYLCASRAPDSAGGNTIYFGEGSWLTVV.

The V and J genes are TRBV6-5 and TRBJ1-6, with D perhaps TRBD1 (5 bases). V lost 0 bases and J 7 bases, leaving 7 bases between the germline ends. This CDR3 comprises 14 residues. Looked up from germline, CDR1 is MNHEY and CDR2 is SVGAGI. CDR3 region: CASSYSGGNSPLHF. The DNA for the CDR3 is TGTGCCAGCAGTTACTCGGGGGGGAATTCACCCCTCCACTTT.

The genes are TRBV7-8 and TRBJ2-7; D perhaps matches TRBD1 (5 bases). The V gene lost 2 bases and the J gene lost 2 bases, with 25 bases spanning the gap. The germline gives CDR1 SGHVS, CDR2 FQNEAQ. The CDR3 totals 19 residues. The CDR3 sequence: CASSLLAGPVSGSTYEQYF. Written as DNA, the CDR3 is TGTGCCAGCAGCTTATTGGCAGGGCCCGTCTCGGGCAGTACCTACGAGCAGTACTTC.

J is TRBJ2-3 and V is TRBV11-3; TRBD1 agrees at 8 bases. This CDR3 has 12 residues. With V trimmed by 4 bases and J by 8 bases, 2 bases remained unmatched. The V gene's germline CDR1 is SGHNT and CDR2 YENEEA. The CDR3: CASSYGQGTQYF. In DNA form, the CDR3 reads TGTGCCAGCAGCTACGGACAGGGTACGCAGTATTTT. Full variable domain (rest looked up from reference TRBV11-3 and TRBJ2-3): EAGVVQSPRYKIIEKKQPVAFWCNPISGHNTLYWYLQNLGQGPELLIRYENEEAVDDSQLPKDRFSAERLKGVDSTLKIQPAELGDSAVYLCASSYGQGTQYFGPGTRLTVL.

This clonotype was recorded at least ten times. This rearrangement joins TRBV5-6 to TRBJ2-3; 9 bases are a match to TRBD2. The germline V gene has CDR1 SGHDT and CDR2 YYEEEE. This CDR3 region has 17 residues. V gave up 4 bases and J gave up 3 bases; unmatched junction bases: 12. DNA for the CDR3: TGTGCCAGCAGCCTCCACCTTAGCGGGAGTGGGACAGATACGCAGTATTTT. Translating it yields CASSLHLSGSGTDTQYF.

In this sample, this clonotype turned up many times. V gene TRBV5-1 combines with J gene TRBJ2-3; D call uncertain. Germline V CDR1 and CDR2: SGHRS, YFSETQ. Trimming took off 4 bases at V and 2 bases at J, with 14 bases between the two ends. This CDR3 comprises 15 residues. The DNA for the CDR3 is TGCGCCAGCAGCCCCCAGACTGAAACCACAGATACGCAGTATTTT. This encodes CASSPQTETTDTQYF.

This clonotype has ten or more counts. The CDR3: CASSLFRGREGPASTDTQYF. Written as DNA, the CDR3 is TGTGCCAGCAGTTTATTCAGGGGGCGGGAGGGCCCGGCGTCCACAGATACGCAGTATTTT. V is TRBV28 and J is TRBJ2-3; tentatively, D is TRBD2 (9 bases). Per the germline V gene, CDR1 is MDHEN and CDR2 is SYDVKM. Trimming took 1 base from V and 2 from J, leaving 25 bases between them. This CDR3 is 20 amino acids long.

This clonotype was seen repeatedly, ten times or more. The chain uses TRBV25-1 and TRBJ2-7, with TRBD1 matching 8 bases. Germline CDR1 reads MGHDK; CDR2 reads SYGVNS. This CDR3 has 13 residues. V lost 10 bases and J lost 1; bases outside the gene matches: 6. CDR3 nucleotides: TGTGCCACCAGGGGACAGGCGTCCTACGAGCAGTACTTC. This gives the protein CATRGQASYEQYF.

The chain combines TRBV7-9 with TRBJ1-1, with D tentatively TRBD1 (6 bases). CDR3 length: 16 amino acids. The germline V gene encodes CDR1 SEHNR and CDR2 FQNEAQ (reference sequence). V was clipped by 5 bases and J by 8 bases, with 24 bases between them. The CDR3, as DNA: TGTGCCAGCAGCCCAACATACAGGGTATCGCGCGCCGAAGCTTTCTTT. Its protein product is CASSPTYRVSRAEAFF.

The chain has TRBV11-3 and TRBJ1-1; 9 nucleotides agree with TRBD1. The CDR3 spans 12 residues. J gave up 9 bases and V 5 bases, and 4 bases lay outside the gene matches. Per germline, CDR1 SGHNT and CDR2 YENEEA. CDR3 in amino acids: CASSHGTGKAFF. The CDR3 DNA reads TGTGCCAGCAGCCACGGGACAGGGAAAGCTTTCTTT.

This clonotype was detected ten times or more. The CDR3 region has the DNA TGCGCCAGCAGCTTGGCAGGGGGAGGTGGAAAAACTGAAGCTTTCTTT. The encoded protein is CASSLAGGGGKTEAFF. This sequence joins TRBV5-1 and TRBJ1-1, with TRBD1 matching over 7 bases. The CDR3 length is 16 residues. The trim removed 0 bases at V and 5 bases at J, leaving 10 bases unmatched. Germline lookup yields CDR1 SGHRS and CDR2 YFSETQ.

This clonotype was observed a handful of times. The rearrangement uses TRBV5-6 and TRBJ2-7; 7 bases match TRBD1. The germline V gene has CDR1 SGHDT and CDR2 YYEEEE. The length of the CDR3 is 15 residues. The ends lost 7 bases at V and 1 base at J; junction bases unmatched: 11. CDR3: CASGLRDSGSYEQYF. Here the CDR3 DNA reads TGTGCCAGCGGCCTAAGGGACAGTGGATCCTACGAGCAGTACTTC.

The rearrangement uses TRBV20-1 and TRBJ2-4; D may correspond to TRBD1 or TRBD2 (5 bases each). The CDR3 totals 15 residues. Germline V CDR1 and CDR2: DFQATT, SNEGSKA (reference sequence). Trimming took 0 bases from V and 7 from J, leaving 16 bases between them. CDR3 amino acids: CSARDSQDSRNIQYF. CDR3 DNA sequence: TGCAGTGCTAGAGACTCACAGGACTCAAGGAACATTCAGTACTTC.

This clonotype was found many times. The J gene is TRBJ2-6, the V gene TRBV5-1; TRBD1 might be the D (5 bases). Germline V gene data show CDR1 as SGHRS and CDR2 as YFSETQ. Trimming removed 4 bases from V and 3 bases from J, with 14 bases in between. The CDR3 sequence is 16 residues long. The CDR3 nucleotides are TGCGCCAGCAGCCTGGAACCAGGGTATGGGGCCAACGTCCTGACTTTC. This codes for CASSLEPGYGANVLTF.

There are many counts of this clonotype. J is TRBJ2-6 and V is TRBV5-6, with a weak D call TRBD1 (6 bases). The CDR3 sequence is 18 residues long. Germline values: CDR1 SGHDT, CDR2 YYEEEE. V was clipped by 1 base and J by 2 bases, with 16 bases between them. The CDR3 nucleotides read TGTGCCAGCAGCTTGCTCGGGCAGGGGCGTCCTGGGGCCAACGTCCTGACTTTC. Its protein is CASSLLGQGRPGANVLTF.

This clonotype appeared many times. The chain carries TRBV6-1 and TRBJ1-1, with D tentatively TRBD1 (6 bases). The CDR3 extends over 14 amino acids. In germline, CDR1 is MNHNS, CDR2 SASEGT. Between the trimmed V and J ends, which lost 6 bases and 3 bases, there was a span of 14 bases. CDR3 sequence (DNA): TGTGCCAGCAGCTCCCACCGACAGGACACTGAAGCTTTCTTT. It is translated as CASSSHRQDTEAFF.

This clonotype was seen many times. V gene TRBV9 combines with J gene TRBJ2-3, with TRBD2 as a possible D gene (6 bases). Trimming stripped 0 bases from V and 4 bases from J, with 9 bases between. In germline, CDR1 is SGDLS, CDR2 YYNGEE. CDR3 size: 14 residues. For the CDR3, the DNA is TGTGCCAGCAGCGTAGATGGGACTTCAGATACGCAGTATTTT. Encoded protein: CASSVDGTSDTQYF.

This clonotype was detected ten times or more. This chain uses TRBV5-6 with TRBJ2-1, with TRBD2 matching over 13 bases. The V gene's germline CDR1 is SGHDT and CDR2 YYEEEE. This CDR3 has 15 residues. After removal of 3 bases from V and 10 bases from J, the junction contained 7 bases not matched to a gene. The CDR3 DNA follows: TGTGCCAGCAGCTCAGGACTAGCGGGAGCAGGGGAGCAGTTCTTC. Encoded protein: CASSSGLAGAGEQFF.

With respect to this clonotype: This may stem from a read error, because a much larger clone lies one nucleotide away. CDR3 sequence reads: CSDSPAGGYEKLFF. DNA for the CDR3: TGCAGTGATAGTCCGGCAGGGGGGTATGAAAAACTGTTTTTT. The V and J genes are TRBV20-1 and TRBJ1-4; 7 bases map to TRBD1. With V trimmed by 7 bases and J by 6 bases, 11 bases remained unmatched. CDR1 and CDR2 (germline): DFQATT, SNEGSKA (reference sequence). The length of the CDR3 is 14 residues.

This clonotype was seen at least ten times. The genes are TRBV6-1 and TRBJ2-7, with 8 positions matching TRBD2. CDR1 and CDR2 (germline): MNHNS, SASEGT. The CDR3 runs to 15 residues. J was trimmed by 7 bases and V by 6 bases; bases with no gene match: 14. The CDR3 DNA reads TGTGCCAGCAGCGCTATAGCGGGAAAGTCCTGGGAGCAGTACTTC. Translating it yields CASSAIAGKSWEQYF.